Listed below are T cell receptor beta chains from one sample, sequenced in a study of identical twins. MiXCR was run by TCRdb on the 5' RACE reads, yielding one entry per CDR3 protein. The data hold just under 650,000 distinct CDR3 sequences, with just over 7% observed a single time. This same sample was also taken into another study, of yellow fever vaccine responses in identical twins.

The sequenced sample was PBMCs. These receptors originate from a young woman in good health. Each CDR3 is given without its conserved first and last residue. The listing skips clone size in some rows; elsewhere it reads once, few, many or a size class.

clone_size,j_call,v_call,cdr3_aa
few,TRBJ1-6,TRBV12-3/TRBV12-4,ASSLWDRGNGSPLH
.,TRBJ2-1,TRBV3-1,ACSKDLTGGTYNEQF
.,TRBJ2-2,TRBV2,ASSETRGSTGELF
few,TRBJ2-5,TRBV15,ATRDPGVWEETQY
few,TRBJ2-5,TRBV12-3/TRBV12-4,ASTQPPQETQY
many,TRBJ2-5,TRBV11-2,ASSLRAHSRETQY
many,TRBJ2-1,TRBV5-1,ASSFRAGTSGSSYNEQF
.,TRBJ2-5,TRBV10-3,AIRDRDYTQY
few,TRBJ2-1,TRBV27,ASSPLRERYNEQF
few,TRBJ2-7,TRBV25-1,ASSGSGARGEQY
few,TRBJ2-2,TRBV5-1,ASSLFSGAMAGGATGELF
many,TRBJ1-2,TRBV4-1,ASSQIAGVGAYGYT
few,TRBJ2-1,TRBV10-2,ASSDHNEQF
few,TRBJ2-1,TRBV6-2/TRBV6-3,ASNSGTSGRDEQF
.,TRBJ2-5,TRBV20-1,SARDRASRAQETQY
.,TRBJ2-1,TRBV6-1,ASSPARGYNEQF
many,TRBJ2-7,TRBV4-1,ASSLRIENEQY
.,TRBJ2-7,TRBV2,ASSAAGNYEQY
few,TRBJ1-5,TRBV12-3/TRBV12-4,ASSLGPINNQPQH
.,TRBJ2-5,TRBV28,VSSSFGTPQETQY
many,TRBJ2-1,TRBV10-1,ASSKGPRNNEQF
many,TRBJ1-1,TRBV29-1,SVTAGNTEAF
few,TRBJ1-2,TRBV24-1,ATSDTGGAPDYYGYT
.,TRBJ2-7,TRBV12-3/TRBV12-4,ASSSMGSSPREQY
.,TRBJ2-3,TRBV20-1,SPGGEATDTQY
.,TRBJ2-1,TRBV5-1,ASSLGITIDNEQF
.,TRBJ2-1,TRBV7-8,ASRKLGPSGIEQF
.,TRBJ1-1,TRBV13,ASTSRGENTEAF
.,TRBJ2-1,TRBV5-1,ASSLAGIRDEQF
few,TRBJ1-1,TRBV7-2,ASSSTAAFNGGEAF
.,TRBJ2-7,TRBV6-1,ASTESGSNYEQY
.,TRBJ2-2,TRBV12-3/TRBV12-4,ASSFGRVYSGELF
.,TRBJ2-3,TRBV6-5,ASSYTLGLYDTQY
.,TRBJ2-7,TRBV10-3,AISESTGAYEQY
.,TRBJ1-1,TRBV5-1,ASSVGHTNTEAF
few,TRBJ2-3,TRBV7-9,ASSPPGGLAVDTQY
few,TRBJ2-7,TRBV5-5,ASSFGPLVYEQY
few,TRBJ2-7,TRBV27,ASSLGSGRMYEQY
few,TRBJ1-1,TRBV10-3,AISQRTGGKNTEAF
.,TRBJ2-1,TRBV6-2/TRBV6-3,ASSPLYGAVNEQF
.,TRBJ1-1,TRBV6-1,ASSEMKGSAEAF
.,TRBJ2-5,TRBV20-1,SAPLSGPKETQY
.,TRBJ1-1,TRBV12-3/TRBV12-4,ASSSRGVETEAF
many,TRBJ2-4,TRBV29-1,SGRDTSGSIQY
.,TRBJ2-7,TRBV7-9,ASSLLAGVFVHEQY
.,TRBJ2-2,TRBV28,ASSPVRGLGNTGELF
few,TRBJ2-6,TRBV28,ASSLRTAQLWAANVLT
many,TRBJ2-1,TRBV25-1,ASSEPSGRLNNEQF
few,TRBJ2-2,TRBV20-1,SARDSRGSGELF
.,TRBJ2-2,TRBV19,ASMQEGNTGELF
many,TRBJ1-3,TRBV10-3,AISEDGTIY
many,TRBJ2-1,TRBV4-1,ASSQDLQGTIGYNEQF
few,TRBJ2-1,TRBV5-1,ASSLGTSNQF
few,TRBJ2-3,TRBV6-5,ASSYSRGTQAPHTDTQY